What follows are 10 T cell receptor beta chains derived from one specimen sequenced in a study of T cells in Graves' hyperthyroidism and ophthalmopathy. TCR beta CDR3 regions were amplified from RNA. When the TCR CDR3 underwent first-round RT-PCR, the HTBI primer set was used. In TCRdb, the multiplex PCR reads were re-called with MiXCR into one record per CDR3 protein. The sample lists some 92,000 distinct CDR3 sequences, around 37% occurring once. Source material: peripheral blood or thyroid tissue (not recorded which). These receptors all come from a woman aged 25 to 39 with Graves' hyperthyroidism.

The chain couples TRBV7-3 to TRBJ2-5, with D possibly matching TRBD2 (6 bases). Germline V gene sequence: CDR1 SGHTA, CDR2 FQGTGA. This CDR3 has 15 amino acids. Trimming removed 5 bases at V and 2 bases at J, with 15 bases between. CDR3 nucleotide sequence: TGTGCCAGCAGCCCGAACGGGGAGGAGCAAGAGACCCAGTACTTC. It translates to CASSPNGEEQETQYF.

Many counts were recorded for this clonotype. The V gene is TRBV7-6, the J gene TRBJ2-7, with D uncertain. Germline V CDR1 and CDR2: SGHVS, FNYEAQ. The CDR3 runs 14 residues. Trimming shortened V by 5 bases and J by 4 bases, and 15 bases separated the two germline ends. The CDR3 protein is CASSLTLDSYEQYF. For the CDR3, the DNA is TGTGCCAGCAGCCTAACCCTCGACTCGTACGAGCAGTACTTC.

Only one count was recorded for this clonotype. The rearrangement links TRBV29-1 to TRBJ1-1; 9 bases agree with TRBD1. This CDR3 comprises 13 residues. The V gene end was trimmed by 4 bases and the J gene end by 1 base; junction bases not matched to a gene: 1. The germline CDR1 and CDR2 sequences are SQVTM and ANQGSEA. Here the CDR3 reads CSVGTGANTEAFF. The CDR3, as DNA: TGCAGCGTTGGGACAGGGGCGAACACTGAAGCTTTCTTT.

This clonotype is labeled medium-sized. The rearrangement joins TRBV25-1 to TRBJ1-1, with D possibly TRBD1 on 6 matching bases. CDR1 MGHDK and CDR2 SYGVNS come from the germline V gene. This CDR3 spans 15 amino acids. V was trimmed by 3 bases and J by 3 bases, leaving 14 bases between them. The CDR3 DNA follows: TGTGCCAGCAGTGATATGGCAGGGGTGTACACTGAAGCTTTCTTT. This translates into CASSDMAGVYTEAFF.

This clonotype has at least ten counts. This chain connects TRBV11-2 to TRBJ1-1, with D uncertain. The CDR3 runs 13 residues. Trimming stripped 4 bases from V and 3 bases from J, with 9 bases between. Germline loops: CDR1 SGHAT, CDR2 FQNNGV. CDR3 amino acids: CASSWTLDTEAFF. CDR3 DNA: TGTGCCAGCAGCTGGACCCTGGACACTGAAGCTTTCTTT.

At least ten counts were recorded for this clonotype. V usage is TRBV28 and J usage is TRBJ1-1, with TRBD1 identical over 7 bases. The CDR3 sequence is 14 residues long. V dropped 2 bases and J dropped 4; count of bases not matched to a gene: 4. Germline lookup yields CDR1 MDHEN and CDR2 SYDVKM. CDR3 sequence reads: CASSLPRGFTEAFF. CDR3 DNA sequence: TGTGCCAGCAGTTTACCCAGGGGGTTCACTGAAGCTTTCTTT.

Ten or more counts support this clonotype. The V gene is TRBV5-6, the J gene TRBJ1-5; D ambiguous. V gave up 0 bases and J gave up 3 bases, with 4 bases separating them. The germline gives CDR1 SGHDT, CDR2 YYEEEE. The CDR3 runs to 13 residues. The CDR3 spells CASSLGPNQPQHF. In DNA, the CDR3 is TGTGCCAGCAGCTTGGGCCCCAATCAGCCCCAGCATTTT.

This clonotype was seen ten or more times. The chain is built from TRBV10-1 and TRBJ2-2; no clear D. Trimming stripped 4 bases from V and 2 bases from J, with 11 bases between. The CDR3 runs to 15 residues. Germline V lookup: CDR1 WNHNN, CDR2 SYGVQD (reference sequence). In DNA, the CDR3 is TGCGCCAGCAGTGGGCAAGGCCTTAACACCGGGGAGCTGTTTTTT. As protein: CASSGQGLNTGELFF.

This chain connects TRBV10-3 to TRBJ2-5; a possible D gene is TRBD1 (5 bases). V was pared by 8 bases and J by 1 base, with 14 bases between. This CDR3 is built from 14 residues. Germline CDR1 ENHRY, CDR2 SYGVKD. CDR3 sequence: CAISVGALQETQYF. The CDR3 bases are TGTGCCATCTCAGTTGGGGCCCTCCAAGAGACCCAGTACTTC.

This clonotype was seen at least ten times. The V call is TRBV12-3 or TRBV12-4, the J call TRBJ2-7; D is unresolved. V lost 2 bases, J lost 5 bases, and 7 bases lay in between. The length of the CDR3 is 12 residues. CDR3 coding DNA: TGTGCCAGCAGTTTATATAGTGACGAGCAGTACTTC. Protein product: CASSLYSDEQYF.